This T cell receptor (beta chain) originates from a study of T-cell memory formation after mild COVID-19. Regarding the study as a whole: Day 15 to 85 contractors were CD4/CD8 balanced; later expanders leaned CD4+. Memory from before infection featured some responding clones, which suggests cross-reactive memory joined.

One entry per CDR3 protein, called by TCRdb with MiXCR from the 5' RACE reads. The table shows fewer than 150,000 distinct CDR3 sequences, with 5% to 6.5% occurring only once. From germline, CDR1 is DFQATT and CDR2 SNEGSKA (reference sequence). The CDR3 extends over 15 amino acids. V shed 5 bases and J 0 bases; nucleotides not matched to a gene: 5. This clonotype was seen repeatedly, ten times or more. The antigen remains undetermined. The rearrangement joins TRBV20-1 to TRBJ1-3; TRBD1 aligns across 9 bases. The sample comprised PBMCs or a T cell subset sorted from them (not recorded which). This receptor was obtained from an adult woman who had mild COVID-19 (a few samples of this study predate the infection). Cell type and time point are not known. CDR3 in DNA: TGCAGTGCTCAGGGACAGGGAAGCTCTGGAAACACCATATATTTT. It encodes CSAQGQGSSGNTIYF.